This is a list of T cell receptor beta chains from one sample in a study of T cell responses to AZD1222 COVID-19 vaccine. The data were produced by immunoSEQ multiplex PCR, yet TCRdb's version contains in-frame clones alone and is incomplete. Among 91,000 or so clones listed, about 93% were seen once. The specimen was peripheral blood, collected 28 days after the second AZD1222 dose. These receptors originate from an adult who received the AZD1222 COVID-19 vaccine. CDR3s include the opening cysteine and the closing phenylalanine or tryptophan. The order of the fields is V gene, J gene, clone size, D gene, CDR3 protein, CDR3 DNA. The D gene is left open where the match is weak. Part of the rows lack a size; the others show once, few, many or a class for expanded clones.

TRBV25-1	TRBJ2-3	-	-	CASSESGLALHYF	TGTGCCAGCAGTGAGTCGGGGCTAGCCCTCCATTATTTT
TRBV6-5	TRBJ1-1	-	-	CASRTSRLDEAFF	TGTGCCAGCCGAACCTCCCGGCTGGATGAAGCTTTCTTT
TRBV7-2	TRBJ2-7	-	-	CASSLEGRGPYEQYF	TGTGCCAGCAGCTTAGAGGGCAGGGGCCCATACGAGCAGTACTTC
TRBV7-3	TRBJ1-5	-	-	CASSLRQDNQPQHF	TGTGCCAGCAGCCTCCGGCAGGACAATCAGCCCCAGCATTTT
TRBV7-2	TRBJ1-1	-	-	CASTQPGNQAFF	TGTGCCAGCACCCAGCCGGGAAACCAAGCTTTCTTT
TRBV19	TRBJ2-5	once	-	CASSSARGWSETQYF	TGTGCCAGTAGTTCAGCACGGGGTTGGTCGGAGACCCAGTACTTC
TRBV9	TRBJ1-2	-	TRBD1	CASSGYRGLGGYTF	TGTGCCAGCAGCGGGTACAGGGGGTTGGGTGGCTACACCTTC
TRBV9	TRBJ2-1	-	TRBD2	CASSERGGRDEQFF	TGTGCCAGCAGCGAGCGGGGGGGCCGGGATGAGCAGTTCTTC
TRBV5-1	TRBJ2-5	-	TRBD2	CASSLAGALVGETQYF	TGCGCCAGCAGTCTAGCGGGGGCCCTCGTGGGAGAGACCCAGTACTTC
TRBV7-9	TRBJ1-1	-	-	CASSSRRETQNTEAFF	TGTGCCAGCAGCTCCCGCCGGGAAACACAGAACACTGAAGCTTTCTTT
TRBV29-1	TRBJ1-2	-	-	CSVYQDSRYGYTF	TGCAGCGTGTACCAAGACAGCCGCTATGGCTACACCTTC
TRBV19	TRBJ1-5	-	-	CASSMLIGGGQPQHF	TGTGCCAGTAGTATGCTTATCGGGGGCGGACAGCCCCAGCATTTT
TRBV6-6	TRBJ2-2	-	TRBD2	CASSPGVAGAGELFF	TGTGCCAGCAGTCCGGGCGTAGCGGGGGCCGGGGAGCTGTTTTTT
TRBV10-1	TRBJ2-5	-	-	CASTGKIQETQYF	TGCGCCAGCACCGGGAAAATCCAAGAGACCCAGTACTTC
TRBV6-5	TRBJ1-1	-	-	CASSYGIRGLDTEAFF	TGTGCCAGCAGTTACGGGATCAGGGGTCTAGACACTGAAGCTTTCTTT
TRBV27	TRBJ1-3	-	-	CASSGQLSGNTIYF	TGTGCCAGCAGCGGACAGCTCTCTGGAAACACCATATATTTT